A selection of T cell receptor beta chains follows, all from one sample in a study of beta chain features in type 1 diabetes. Using immunoSEQ multiplex PCR, the repertoire was profiled, and TCRdb retains in-frame clones only, with some absent. This table holds around 310,000 clones, roughly 14% found once. The material sequenced was naive CD4+ T cells from blood. These receptors came from a woman under 30 with type 1 diabetes. CDR3s include the opening cysteine and the closing phenylalanine or tryptophan. The D gene is left open where the match is weak. Clone size is stated in some rows and not others, as once, few, many or a class when expanded.

few	TRBJ2-5	TRBD1	TRBV6-5	TGTGCCAGCAGACCATCCGACAGGGCGGAGACCCAGTACTTC	CASRPSDRAETQYF
.	TRBJ2-1	TRBD2	TRBV30	TGTGCCTGGAGTCGTCCGACTAGCGTCTACAATGAGCAGTTCTTC	CAWSRPTSVYNEQFF
.	TRBJ1-4	.	TRBV2	TGTGCCAGCAGTGGACAGACAACTAATGAAAAACTGTTTTTT	CASSGQTTNEKLFF
few	TRBJ2-5	TRBD1	TRBV10-3	TGTGCCATCAGTGAGCGACAGGGGGGAGAGACCCAGTACTTC	CAISERQGGETQYF
.	TRBJ2-3	.	TRBV6-6	TGTGCCAGCAGTTACCTATTCGGAGATACGCAGTATTTT	CASSYLFGDTQYF
few	TRBJ1-1	TRBD1	TRBV5-1	TGCGCCAGCAGCGCTGGACAGGGGGCGAACACTGAAGCTTTCTTT	CASSAGQGANTEAFF
.	TRBJ2-7	TRBD1	TRBV5-1	TGCGCCAGCAGCTTGGCCCCGACAGGGACGACCTACGAGCAGTACTTC	CASSLAPTGTTYEQYF
few	TRBJ2-1	.	TRBV6-6	TGTGCCAGCAGACAGGGAGGGTCTGAGCAGTTCTTC	CASRQGGSEQFF
few	TRBJ1-2	.	TRBV6-5	TGTGCCAGCACCCCGGACGGACAATATGGCTACACCTTC	CASTPDGQYGYTF
.	TRBJ1-1	.	TRBV5-1	TGCGCCAGCAGCCTCAACATGAACACTGAAGCTTTCTTT	CASSLNMNTEAFF
few	TRBJ1-4	.	TRBV28	TGTGCCAGCAGTTTAAGCTCCCTCGGCGGAAAACTGTTTTTT	CASSLSSLGGKLFF
.	TRBJ1-5	.	TRBV10-3	TGTGCCATCAGTGGAGGAGATCAGCCCCAGCATTTT	CAISGGDQPQHF
few	TRBJ2-6	TRBD1	TRBV25-1	TGTGCCAGCAGTGAATTCACAGGGGGTACTGGGGCCAACGTCCTGACTTTC	CASSEFTGGTGANVLTF
.	TRBJ1-1	.	TRBV5-4	TGTGCCAGCAGAGGCGGGATCATGAACACTGAAGCTTTCTTT	CASRGGIMNTEAFF
.	TRBJ2-1	TRBD1	TRBV9	TGTGCCAGCAGCGTAGTTGGGACAGGGTGGGAGTATGAGCAGTTCTTC	CASSVVGTGWEYEQFF
few	TRBJ1-1	.	TRBV18	TGTGCCAGCTCACCCCCGAACAGGGTTGATACTGAAGCTTTCTTT	CASSPPNRVDTEAFF
.	TRBJ2-2	.	TRBV7-9	TGTGCCAGCAGCATACGACATCTTAAATCCACCGGGGAGCTGTTTTTT	CASSIRHLKSTGELFF
few	TRBJ1-4	.	TRBV2	TGTGCCAGCAGCCTAATACGGGGGGAAAAACTGTTTTTT	CASSLIRGEKLFF
.	TRBJ2-1	.	TRBV7-9	TGTGCCAGCAGCCCCCCCGCCCGGCAGGGAATAAACAATGAGCAGTTCTTC	CASSPPARQGINNEQFF
few	TRBJ2-4	TRBD1	TRBV7-9	TGTGCCAGCAGCTTGGGGGACAGCCCCGGGGAATTC	CASSLGDSPGEF
.	TRBJ2-6	TRBD2	TRBV9	TGTGCCAGCAGGCCGGGACTAGCGGGAGGCGCCTCTGGGGCCAACGTCCTGACTTTC	CASRPGLAGGASGANVLTF
few	TRBJ2-2	.	TRBV5-6	TGTGCCAGCAGCTCCCTATCGTATTGGACCGGGGAGCTGTTTTTT	CASSSLSYWTGELFF
few	TRBJ2-1	TRBD2	TRBV30	TGTGCCTGGAGCCCCGGGGGGATCGATGAGCAGTTCTTC	CAWSPGGIDEQFF
few	TRBJ2-7	TRBD2	TRBV5-1	TGCGCCAGCAGCCATCTAGCGGACTCAAACTACGAGCAGTACTTC	CASSHLADSNYEQYF
.	TRBJ1-5	TRBD1	TRBV29-1	TGCAGCGTGCAGGGGGCGAGCAATCAGCCCCAGCATTTT	CSVQGASNQPQHF
.	TRBJ2-6	.	TRBV28	TGTGCCAGCAGTTTTCATACGGGAACTGGGGCCAACGTCCTGACTTTC	CASSFHTGTGANVLTF
once	TRBJ2-1	.	TRBV11-2	TGTGCCAGCAGCTTAGCAGGGGTCCGCTCCTACAATGAGCAGTTCTTC	CASSLAGVRSYNEQFF
.	TRBJ1-3	.	TRBV11-2	TGTGCCAGCAGCCCTCGAGTGTGGAGCTCTGGAAACACCATATATTTT	CASSPRVWSSGNTIYF
few	TRBJ1-1	.	TRBV5-4	TGTGCCAGCACCCGGGGGGGGAACACTGAAGCTTTCTTT	CASTRGGNTEAFF
.	TRBJ2-3	TRBD1	TRBV11-3	TGTGCCAGCAGCTTAGGGGACAGGGAGAGCACAGATACGCAGTATTTT	CASSLGDRESTDTQYF
few	TRBJ1-1	.	TRBV7-6	TGTGCCAGCGGGAGGCAGCAGAACACTGAAGCTTTCTTT	CASGRQQNTEAFF
few	TRBJ2-2	.	TRBV21-1	TGTGCCAGCAGCAAAGAGGGGGCCTCGATAAGGGCTAACACCGGGGAGCTGTTTTTT	CASSKEGASIRANTGELFF
.	TRBJ2-5	TRBD1	TRBV5-6	TGTGCCAGCAGCTTGGAGACAGGGTCCCAAGAGACCCAGTACTTC	CASSLETGSQETQYF
.	TRBJ2-7	TRBD2	TRBV5-4	TGTGCCAGCAGCTGGCGTAGCGGGAGGGCCTACGAGCAGTACTTC	CASSWRSGRAYEQYF
few	TRBJ1-1	TRBD1	TRBV6-5	TGTGCCAGCAGTCCGTTGGACAGGGCGAACACTGAAGCTTTCTTT	CASSPLDRANTEAFF
.	TRBJ2-5	TRBD2	TRBV18	TGTGCCAGCTCACAAGCGATTGGGACTAGCGGGAGAGAGACCCAGTACTTC	CASSQAIGTSGRETQYF
few	TRBJ2-3	TRBD2	TRBV7-3	TGTGCCAGCAGCCCGACTAGCGGGAGGGCATCAGATACGCAGTATTTT	CASSPTSGRASDTQYF
few	TRBJ2-7	.	TRBV28	TGTGCCAGCAGTTCCTCAGACTACGAGCAGTACTTC	CASSSSDYEQYF
few	TRBJ1-2	TRBD1	TRBV4-3	TGCGCCAGCAGCCCCGGTGGACAGGCGTACTATGGCTACACCTTC	CASSPGGQAYYGYTF
.	TRBJ2-1	.	TRBV7-2	TGTGCCAGCAGCTTTAGACTCCGTGAGCAGTTCTTC	CASSFRLREQFF
few	TRBJ2-3	.	TRBV5-4	TGTGCCAGCAGCCCGACTAGTAGTTTAGATACGCAGTATTTT	CASSPTSSLDTQYF
few	TRBJ1-4	.	TRBV4-1	TGCGCCAGCAGCCAAGTGCCCAGGGTCGACACGACTAATGAAAAACTGTTTTTT	CASSQVPRVDTTNEKLFF
few	TRBJ1-2	.	TRBV27	TGTGCCAGTTCAAACAGGGCCACCCCAGGATACTATGGCTACACCTTC	CASSNRATPGYYGYTF
few	TRBJ2-3	TRBD1	TRBV30	TGTGCCTGGAGTGTTGACAACAGGGGTACGCAGTATTTT	CAWSVDNRGTQYF
few	TRBJ1-1	.	TRBV11-3	TGTGCCAGCAGCTTAGACAGGGGAAGCACTGAAGCTTTCTTT	CASSLDRGSTEAFF
few	TRBJ2-7	TRBD2	TRBV28	TGTGCCAGCAGTGCGAATAAAGGACTAGCGGGAGGGACCCTGGACGAGCAGTACTTC	CASSANKGLAGGTLDEQYF
few	TRBJ2-2	TRBD2	TRBV5-1	TGCGCCAGCAGCTCGGGACTAGTCTCCACCGGGGAGCTGTTTTTT	CASSSGLVSTGELFF